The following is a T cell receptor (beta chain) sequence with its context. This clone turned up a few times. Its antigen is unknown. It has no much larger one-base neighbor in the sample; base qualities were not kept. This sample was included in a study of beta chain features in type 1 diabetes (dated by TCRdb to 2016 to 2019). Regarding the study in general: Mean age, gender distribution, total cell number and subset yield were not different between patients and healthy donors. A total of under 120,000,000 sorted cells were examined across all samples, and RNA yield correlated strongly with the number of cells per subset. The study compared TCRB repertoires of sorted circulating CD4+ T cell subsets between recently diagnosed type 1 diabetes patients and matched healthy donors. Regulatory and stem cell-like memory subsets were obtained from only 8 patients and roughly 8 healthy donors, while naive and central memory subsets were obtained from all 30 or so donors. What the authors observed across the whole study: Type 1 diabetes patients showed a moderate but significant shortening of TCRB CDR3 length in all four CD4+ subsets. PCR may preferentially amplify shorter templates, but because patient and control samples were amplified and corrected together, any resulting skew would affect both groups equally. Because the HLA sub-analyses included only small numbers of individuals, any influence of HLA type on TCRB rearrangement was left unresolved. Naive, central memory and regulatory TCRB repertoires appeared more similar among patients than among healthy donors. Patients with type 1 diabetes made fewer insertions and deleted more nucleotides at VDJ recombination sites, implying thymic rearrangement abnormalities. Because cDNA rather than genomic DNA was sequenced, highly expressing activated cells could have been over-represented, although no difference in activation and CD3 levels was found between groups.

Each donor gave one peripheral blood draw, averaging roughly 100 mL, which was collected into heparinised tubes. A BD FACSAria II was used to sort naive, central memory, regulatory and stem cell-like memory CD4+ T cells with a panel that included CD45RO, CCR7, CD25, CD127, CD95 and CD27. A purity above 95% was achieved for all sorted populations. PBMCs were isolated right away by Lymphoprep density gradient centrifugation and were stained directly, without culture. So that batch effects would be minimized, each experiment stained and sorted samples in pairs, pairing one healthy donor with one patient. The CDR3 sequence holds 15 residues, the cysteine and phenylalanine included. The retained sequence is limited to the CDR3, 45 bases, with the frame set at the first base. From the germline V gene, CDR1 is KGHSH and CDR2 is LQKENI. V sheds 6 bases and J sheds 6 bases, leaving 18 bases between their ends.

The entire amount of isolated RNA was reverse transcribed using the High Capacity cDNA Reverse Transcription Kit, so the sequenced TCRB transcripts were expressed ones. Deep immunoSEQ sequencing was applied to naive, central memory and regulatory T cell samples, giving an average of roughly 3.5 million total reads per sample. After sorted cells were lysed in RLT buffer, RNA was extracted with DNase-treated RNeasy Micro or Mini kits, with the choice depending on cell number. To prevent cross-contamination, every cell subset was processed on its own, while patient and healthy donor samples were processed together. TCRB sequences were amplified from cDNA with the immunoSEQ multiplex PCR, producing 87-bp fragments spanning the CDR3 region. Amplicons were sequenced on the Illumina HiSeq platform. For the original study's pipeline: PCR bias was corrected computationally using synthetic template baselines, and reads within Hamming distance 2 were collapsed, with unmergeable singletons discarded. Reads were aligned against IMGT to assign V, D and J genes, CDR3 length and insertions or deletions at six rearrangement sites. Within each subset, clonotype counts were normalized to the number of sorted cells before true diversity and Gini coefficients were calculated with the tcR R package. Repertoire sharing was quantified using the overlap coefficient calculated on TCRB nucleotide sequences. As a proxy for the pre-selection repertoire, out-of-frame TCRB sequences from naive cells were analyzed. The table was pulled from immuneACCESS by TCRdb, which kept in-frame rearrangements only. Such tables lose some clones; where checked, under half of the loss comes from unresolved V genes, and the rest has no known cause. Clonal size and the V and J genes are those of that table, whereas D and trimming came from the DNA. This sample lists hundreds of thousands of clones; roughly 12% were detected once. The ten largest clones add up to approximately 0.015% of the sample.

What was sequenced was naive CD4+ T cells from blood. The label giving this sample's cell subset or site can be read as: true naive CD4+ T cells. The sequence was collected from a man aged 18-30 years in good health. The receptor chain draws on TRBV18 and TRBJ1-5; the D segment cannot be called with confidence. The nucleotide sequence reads TGTGCCAGCTCTCCGGACTGGGAAGGTACTCAGCCCCAGCATTTT. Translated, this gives CASSPDWEGTQPQHF.